These 11 T cell receptor beta chains were sequenced from one sample in a study of shared clonotypes between healthy human individuals. Measured with immunoSEQ multiplex PCR; TCRdb has only the in-frame clones, and not every one. The sample shows some 2,500,000 clones, around 93% of them seen only once. Sequencing was done on a sample of naive CD4+ T cells from PBMCs. Indicated subset: CD45RA+ positively selected. The origin of the receptors is a man between 18 and 29 years old in good health. Some clones in this sample may be carry-over from other donors' samples.

This clone came up once. V is TRBV7-8 and J is TRBJ2-7, with TRBD1 matching over 7 bases. CDR1 and CDR2 from the germline V gene are SGHVS and FQNEAQ. V dropped 0 bases and J dropped 2; count of bases not matched to a gene: 4. This CDR3 contains 15 residues. The CDR3 nucleotides read TGTGCCAGCAGCTTAGCCACAGGGGCGGCCTACGAGCAGTACTTC. The encoded protein is CASSLATGAAYEQYF.

The chain uses TRBV10-3 and TRBJ2-3; 15 nucleotides line up with TRBD2. Losses at the gene ends were 4 bases for V and 6 bases for J; bases not matched to a gene: 8. The CDR3 has 17 amino acids. Germline loops: CDR1 ENHRY, CDR2 SYGVKD. CDR3: CAISAGGLAGGVDTQYF. CDR3 bases: TGTGCCATCAGTGCCGGGGGACTAGCGGGAGGAGTGGATACGCAGTATTTT.

On this clone itself: The same CDR3 arises from other DNA sequences in this sample as well. This CDR3 reads CASSISGVGGNQPQHF. CDR3 in DNA: TGTGCCAGTAGTATAAGTGGGGTCGGGGGCAATCAGCCCCAGCATTTT. V and J are TRBV19 and TRBJ1-5; the D is unclear. Germline V CDR1 and CDR2: LNHDA, SQIVND (reference sequence). Trimming removed 2 bases at V and 2 bases at J, with 13 bases between. This CDR3 contains 16 residues.

The rearrangement uses TRBV2 and TRBJ1-4; no clear D gene. Trimming left V 6 bases short and J 1 base short, with 15 bases between. CDR1 and CDR2 from the germline V gene are SNHLY and FYNNEI. The CDR3 runs to 16 residues. Here the CDR3 reads CASSRQGGGTNEKLFF. As DNA, the CDR3 is TGTGCCAGCAGCAGACAAGGAGGTGGAACTAATGAAAAACTGTTTTTT. Full variable domain (remainder filled in from reference TRBV2 and TRBJ1-4): EPEVTQTPSHQVTQMGQEVILRCVPISNHLYFYWYRQILGQKVEFLVSFYNNEISEKSEIFDDQFSVERPDGSNFTLKIRSTKLEDSAMYFCASSRQGGGTNEKLFFGSGTQLSVL.

CDR3 in amino acids: CASRATVYNEQFF. CDR3 in DNA: TGTGCCAGCAGAGCGACAGTCTACAATGAGCAGTTCTTC. The chain couples TRBV28 to TRBJ2-1; weak D call: TRBD1 (5 bases). The CDR3 covers 13 residues. The germline CDR1 and CDR2 sequences are MDHEN and SYDVKM. The V end was cut by 6 bases, the J end by 3 bases, with 9 bases between. Full variable domain (remainder filled in from reference TRBV28 and TRBJ2-1): DVKVTQSSRYLVKRTGEKVFLECVQDMDHENMFWYRQDPGLGLRLIYFSYDVKMKEKGDIPEGYSVSREKKERFSLILESASTNQTSMYLCASRATVYNEQFFGPGTRLTVL.

In DNA form, the CDR3 reads TGCGCCAGCAGCTCCGTCCGGGACAGGACTAACTATGGCTACACCTTC. It is translated as CASSSVRDRTNYGYTF. The chain couples TRBV4-3 to TRBJ1-2; TRBD1 aligns across 8 bases. The CDR3 is 16 amino acids. Germline values: CDR1 LGHNA, CDR2 YSLEER. J was trimmed by 0 bases and V by 5 bases; bases with no gene match: 8.

J is TRBJ2-5 and V is TRBV7-6; D possibly uses TRBD1 or TRBD2 (6 bases each). The CDR3 runs to 14 residues. Germline CDR1 is SGHVS and CDR2 is FNYEAQ. Trimming removed 3 bases at V and 5 bases at J, with 13 bases between. The CDR3 loop reads CASSLRGAGETQYF. CDR3 bases: TGTGCCAGCAGCTTGAGGGGGGCGGGGGAGACCCAGTACTTC.

The rearrangement links TRBV5-1 to TRBJ1-1; 7 bases fit TRBD1. Germline assignment: CDR1 SGHRS and CDR2 YFSETQ. This CDR3 region has 13 residues. V gave up 9 bases and J gave up 4 bases; unmatched junction bases: 9. The DNA for the CDR3 is TGCGCCACTAGACAGGGACCGACCACTGAAGCTTTCTTT. Its translation: CATRQGPTTEAFF.

The chain carries TRBV27 and TRBJ1-3; no firm D call. Trimming left V 5 bases short and J 0 bases short, with 14 bases between. CDR3 size: 16 residues. Germline assignment: CDR1 MNHEY and CDR2 SMNVEV (reference sequence). The CDR3 region is CASSPAYGLSGNTIYF. As DNA, the CDR3 is TGTGCCAGCAGTCCGGCCTATGGCCTCTCTGGAAACACCATATATTTT.

This clone was found once. The chain joins TRBV28 to TRBJ2-5, with 10 bases aligning to TRBD1. This CDR3 is 16 amino acids long. Germline V gene data show CDR1 as MDHEN and CDR2 as SYDVKM. With 3 bases clipped from V and 1 base from J, the junction kept 5 bases outside the gene matches. The CDR3 reads CASSFSRQGAQETQYF. DNA of the CDR3: TGTGCCAGCAGTTTTAGCAGACAGGGGGCCCAAGAGACCCAGTACTTC.

On this clone itself: Other DNA sequences in this specimen translate into the identical CDR3. The chain joins TRBV2 to TRBJ2-5; 7 bases agree with TRBD1. V was pared by 4 bases and J by 0 bases, with 5 bases of the junction left unmatched. There are 15 residues in the CDR3. The germline CDR1 and CDR2 sequences are SNHLY and FYNNEI. Here the CDR3 reads CASSVQGGNQETQYF. Written as DNA, the CDR3 is TGTGCCAGCAGTGTGCAAGGGGGCAACCAAGAGACCCAGTACTTC.